This T cell receptor (beta chain) originates from a study of T cell responses to AZD1222 COVID-19 vaccine. Only in-frame clones appear in the TCRdb table, and some are missing; sequencing was by immunoSEQ multiplex PCR. The data contain 150,000 to 200,000 clones, about 90% of them singletons. General study findings and limits: Every sample of the repertoires postdated the peak T cell response.

Comment on this clone: Its antigen is currently unknown.

The TCR originated in an adult in good health. Source: peripheral blood, taken on day 0 of AZD1222 vaccination.

In DNA form, the CDR3 reads TGTGCCAGTAGTTCAAGCGGGGGGGCAACAGATACGCAGTATTTT. Protein: CASSSSGGATDTQYF. The chain links TRBV19 to TRBJ2-3, with 10 bases fitting TRBD2. V was clipped by 5 bases and J by 3 bases; unmatched bases: 5. This CDR3 region has 15 residues. Per germline, CDR1 LNHDA and CDR2 SQIVND (reference sequence).